Below are 30 T cell receptor beta chains sequenced from a single sample in a study of blood T cells in healthy people across ages. Then a second PCR, running about 7 to 11 cycles, was carried out with a sample-barcoded 5' primer and a J-beta primer mix. Each CDR3 protein gets one entry after TCRdb re-called the 5' RACE reads with MiXCR. The sample includes 1,800,000 or so distinct CDR3 sequences, roughly two fifths of them seen just once. Material for sequencing was blood. The receptors originated from a human donor in good health.

CDR3 nucleotides: TGTGCCAGCAGTATAAATGGACTAGCGACGGACATTCAGTACTTC. This translates into CASSINGLATDIQYF. This chain uses TRBV6-2 or TRBV6-3 with TRBJ2-4; 9 bases line up with TRBD2. Looked up from germline, CDR1 is MNHEY and CDR2 is SVGEGT. The V and J ends lost 5 bases and 8 bases, in that order; junction bases with no gene match: 10. This CDR3 is 15 amino acids long.

As for this clonotype: Mismatch with germline at one junction end may stem from a read error. The chain links TRBV6-2 or TRBV6-3 to TRBJ1-2; a weak D match, TRBD1 (5 bases). Per the germline V gene, CDR1 is MNHEY and CDR2 is SVGEGT. CDR3 length: 13 residues. The DNA of the CDR3 is TGTGCCGGCAGTGGGGCCGGAGACTATGGCTACACCTTC. It is translated as CAGSGAGDYGYTF.

The chain carries TRBV7-8 and TRBJ2-1; D is perhaps TRBD2 (6 bases). Germline V CDR1 and CDR2: SGHVS, FQNEAQ. V shed 6 bases and J shed 8 bases, with 20 bases lying between them. The CDR3 contains 15 residues. For the CDR3, the DNA is TGTGCCAGCAGGAGTCCGGGGGTAGGGTTCGATGAGCAGTTCTTC. This codes for CASRSPGVGFDEQFF.

The chain has TRBV20-1 and TRBJ2-3; D is perhaps TRBD1 (6 bases). The ends were cut back, 4 bases at V and 2 bases at J, with 10 bases in the middle. Germline V CDR1 and CDR2: DFQATT, SNEGSKA (reference sequence). The CDR3 contains 13 residues. This CDR3 reads CSATDRHTDTQYF. For the CDR3, the DNA is TGCAGTGCTACGGACAGACACACAGATACGCAGTATTTT.

The rearrangement links TRBV15 to TRBJ2-7; D remains unclear. The CDR3 length is 13 residues. In germline, CDR1 is LNHNV, CDR2 YYDKDF (reference sequence). The V end was cut by 7 bases, the J end by 7 bases, with 17 bases between. The CDR3 spells CATTSGPLGEQYF. DNA of the CDR3: TGTGCCACCACCTCGGGTCCGTTGGGGGAGCAGTACTTC.

The J gene is TRBJ2-3, the V gene TRBV12-3 or TRBV12-4; D perhaps matches TRBD1 (5 bases). Trimming shortened V by 6 bases and J by 3 bases, and 16 bases separated the two germline ends. CDR3 length: 15 amino acids. In DNA, the CDR3 is TGTGCCAGCAGCCCTACCCAGGGAATGACAGATACGCAGTATTTT. Translation gives CASSPTQGMTDTQYF.

V gene TRBV28 combines with J gene TRBJ1-1; D ambiguous. The CDR3 has 12 amino acids. Trimming stripped 5 bases from V and 4 bases from J, with 8 bases between. Germline loops: CDR1 MDHEN, CDR2 SYDVKM. The CDR3 protein is CASSVHSTEAFF. CDR3 in DNA: TGTGCCAGCAGTGTCCATTCCACTGAAGCTTTCTTT.

In its sample, this clonotype was seen many times. The chain joins TRBV2 to TRBJ2-4, with D uncertain. The CDR3 has 14 amino acids. V lost 7 bases and J lost 14, with 24 bases in between. Germline CDR1 reads SNHLY; CDR2 reads FYNNEI. The DNA for the CDR3 is TGTGCCAGCAATGGGGAACATCTCACCCCTAAGGAGTACTTC. Its protein is CASNGEHLTPKEYF.

The chain links TRBV11-2 to TRBJ1-5; 7 bases are shared with TRBD1. The CDR3 has 15 amino acids. CDR1 and CDR2 (germline): SGHAT, FQNNGV. With V trimmed by 4 bases and J by 2 bases, 5 bases remained unmatched. The CDR3, as DNA: TGTGCCAGCAGCTCAAACAGGGGTCGCAATCAGCCCCAGCATTTT. The encoded protein is CASSSNRGRNQPQHF.

This clonotype occurred a few times. The V and J genes are TRBV20-1 and TRBJ2-3, with TRBD1 identical over 7 bases. Trimming took 6 bases from V and 1 from J; bases not matched to a gene: 4. CDR3 length equals 13 residues. Germline values: CDR1 DFQATT, CDR2 SNEGSKA (reference sequence). As DNA, the CDR3 is TGCAGTGCACAGGGGTTGGGCACAGATACGCAGTATTTT. Amino acids: CSAQGLGTDTQYF.

CDR3 loop: CASSATGTPTDTQYF. CDR3 DNA sequence: TGTGCCAGCAGCGCAACAGGAACACCCACAGATACGCAGTATTTT. V and J are TRBV11-2 and TRBJ2-3, with D maybe TRBD1 (5 bases). Trimming shortened V by 5 bases and J by 2 bases, and 14 bases separated the two germline ends. The CDR3 contains 15 residues. Germline assignment: CDR1 SGHAT and CDR2 FQNNGV.

This clonotype was detected ten times or more. The rearrangement links TRBV6-6 to TRBJ2-6; no firm D call. The CDR3 totals 14 residues. Germline V CDR1 and CDR2: MNHNY, SVGAGI (reference sequence). V lost 0 bases, J lost 4 bases, and 4 bases lay in between. The chain's CDR3 is CASSYSGGANVLTF. Here the CDR3 DNA reads TGTGCCAGCAGTTACTCCGGGGGGGCCAACGTCCTGACTTTC.

V is TRBV30 and J is TRBJ2-3; D perhaps matches TRBD1 (5 bases). V was clipped by 3 bases and J by 1 base, with 14 bases between them. The germline V gene encodes CDR1 GTSNPN and CDR2 SVGIG (reference sequence). This CDR3 comprises 15 residues. The CDR3, as DNA: TGTGCCTGGAGCCCCCCAGGGTACCGCACAGATACGCAGTATTTT. Translated, it gives CAWSPPGYRTDTQYF.

The chain employs TRBV4-3 and TRBJ2-1; 7 nucleotides line up with TRBD2. Per germline, CDR1 LGHNA and CDR2 YSLEER. The V segment lost 5 bases and the J segment 8 bases; nucleotides outside the gene matches: 6. CDR3 length: 13 amino acids. CDR3 sequence (DNA): TGCGCCAGCAGCAGGACTAGAAGGTATGAGCAGTTCTTC. It translates to CASSRTRRYEQFF.

This chain links TRBV29-1 with TRBJ2-3; 10 nucleotides match TRBD2. V trimming: 3 bases; J trimming: 5 bases; junction bases outside the gene matches: 5. CDR1 SQVTM and CDR2 ANQGSEA come from the germline V gene. The CDR3 is 14 amino acids. Written as DNA, the CDR3 is TGCAGCGTTGAGAGCGGGGGGGCCGGAGATACGCAGTATTTT. Translating it yields CSVESGGAGDTQYF.

The J gene is TRBJ2-6, the V gene TRBV7-2; either TRBD1 or TRBD2 may supply D (6 bases each). CDR1 SGHTA and CDR2 FQGNSA come from the germline V gene. The CDR3 spans 23 residues. Between the trimmed V and J ends, which lost 0 bases and 2 bases, there was a span of 29 bases. The CDR3 here is CASSLAFWRGPPNQGTGANVLTF. The CDR3 nucleotides read TGTGCCAGCAGCTTAGCGTTTTGGAGGGGCCCACCGAATCAGGGGACTGGGGCCAACGTCCTGACTTTC.

This clonotype was counted a few times. J is TRBJ2-1 and V is TRBV5-1, with a weak D call TRBD1 (6 bases). The V and J ends lost 4 bases and 2 bases respectively, with 13 bases between them. Germline CDR1 SGHRS, CDR2 YFSETQ. The CDR3 is 15 amino acids. This CDR3 is CASSDGTRTYNEQFF. CDR3 nucleotides: TGCGCCAGCAGCGACGGGACACGGACCTACAATGAGCAGTTCTTC.

V gene TRBV5-1 combines with J gene TRBJ1-4; D might be TRBD1 (5 bases). The germline V and J ends were trimmed by 4 bases and 8 bases, with 18 bases remaining between them. The CDR3 has 15 amino acids. Germline values: CDR1 SGHRS, CDR2 YFSETQ. The CDR3 region has the DNA TGCGCCAGCAGCCCCCAGGGAGTCAGCGGGGAAAAACTGTTTTTT. It encodes CASSPQGVSGEKLFF. Based on the CDR3 plus reference TRBV5-1 and TRBJ1-4, the full variable domain is KAGVTQTPRYLIKTRGQQVTLSCSPISGHRSVSWYQQTPGQGLQFLFEYFSETQRNKGNFPGRFSGRQFSNSRSEMNVSTLELGDSALYLCASSPQGVSGEKLFFGSGTQLSVL.

This clonotype was seen ten or more times. The chain has TRBV5-1 and TRBJ2-1; 10 bases fit TRBD1. V lost 3 bases to trimming and J lost 6 bases; unmatched junction nucleotides: 3. CDR1 and CDR2 (germline): SGHRS, YFSETQ. The length of the CDR3 is 14 residues. The CDR3 coding sequence is TGCGCCAGCAGCTCCGGACAGGGGGGCAATGAGCAGTTCTTC. It codes for CASSSGQGGNEQFF. Filled out from reference TRBV5-1 and TRBJ2-1, the complete variable domain reads KAGVTQTPRYLIKTRGQQVTLSCSPISGHRSVSWYQQTPGQGLQFLFEYFSETQRNKGNFPGRFSGRQFSNSRSEMNVSTLELGDSALYLCASSSGQGGNEQFFGPGTRLTVL.

This rearrangement joins TRBV4-1 to TRBJ2-4; D ambiguous. Trimming took 1 base from V and 13 from J, leaving 20 bases between them. From germline, CDR1 is MGHRA and CDR2 YSYEKL. This CDR3 is built from 15 residues. The CDR3 coding sequence is TGCGCCAGCAGCCAAGCGGCTTTCTCCGGGTTAGAGCAGTACTTC. The encoded protein is CASSQAAFSGLEQYF.

This chain connects TRBV24-1 to TRBJ2-3; no definite D call. V was pared by 4 bases and J by 1 base, with 14 bases between. The CDR3 runs to 16 residues. Germline V gives CDR1 KGHDR, CDR2 SFDVKD. The CDR3 loop is CATSEGFSVRTDTQYF. The CDR3 region has the DNA TGTGCCACCAGTGAAGGTTTCAGTGTCCGCACAGATACGCAGTATTTT.

This clonotype was observed a handful of times. The chain carries TRBV12-3 or TRBV12-4 and TRBJ2-3; 8 bases align to TRBD2. The CDR3 spans 15 residues. V trimming: 5 bases; J trimming: 6 bases; junction bases outside the gene matches: 10. The CDR3 protein is CASSLYGGAMDTQYF. The CDR3, as DNA: TGTGCCAGCAGTCTGTACGGGGGGGCCATGGATACGCAGTATTTT.

The chain has TRBV15 and TRBJ2-1; D is perhaps TRBD2 (5 bases). The J call could be wrong; TRBJ2-7 is a better fit for the DNA end. Germline V CDR1 and CDR2: LNHNV, YYDKDF (reference sequence). This CDR3 has 16 amino acids. The CDR3 spells CATSRDGPSSYNEQYF. The DNA of the CDR3 is TGTGCCACCAGCAGAGATGGGCCTAGCTCCTACAATGAGCAGTACTTC.

The gene calls are TRBV27 and TRBJ2-7, with D unresolved. This CDR3 comprises 14 residues. Per germline, CDR1 MNHEY and CDR2 SMNVEV (reference sequence). Between the trimmed V and J ends, which lost 2 bases and 2 bases, there was a span of 10 bases. In DNA form, the CDR3 reads TGTGCCAGCAGTTTACGAGGATCGGCCTACGAGCAGTACTTC. Encoded protein: CASSLRGSAYEQYF.

This clonotype was counted only a few times. This sequence joins TRBV20-1 and TRBJ2-1; D call uncertain. V shed 8 bases and J shed 12 bases, with 20 bases lying between them. The CDR3 spans 12 residues. Germline CDR1 is DFQATT and CDR2 is SNEGSKA (reference sequence). CDR3 in DNA: TGCAGTCCATTTCTTGGAGAGGCTGCGCAGTTCTTC. Translated, it gives CSPFLGEAAQFF.

The chain joins TRBV6-5 to TRBJ2-1, with D maybe TRBD2 (5 bases). This CDR3 spans 15 amino acids. The V and J ends lost 1 base and 10 bases respectively, with 17 bases between them. The germline V gene encodes CDR1 MNHEY and CDR2 SVGAGI. CDR3 residues: CASSYFGLGSKEQFF. As DNA, the CDR3 is TGTGCCAGCAGTTACTTTGGACTTGGGAGTAAAGAGCAGTTCTTC.

Points on this clonotype: A much larger clone is a single base away; this may be a read error. The chain recombines TRBV6-5 with TRBJ2-7; 7 bases map to TRBD1. The CDR3 runs to 14 residues. In germline, CDR1 is MNHEY, CDR2 SVGAGI. The CDR3 spells CASTKDGTAYGQYF. The CDR3 DNA reads as TGTGCCAGCACCAAGGACGGGACAGCCTACGGGCAGTACTTC.

This clonotype came up a few times. The genes are TRBV20-1 and TRBJ1-1; no clear D gene. Germline V CDR1 and CDR2: DFQATT, SNEGSKA (reference sequence). The germline V and J ends were trimmed by 6 bases and 4 bases, with 15 bases remaining between them. This CDR3 has 13 residues. The CDR3 DNA sequence: TGCAGTGCACAATCCACAGCTGGCACTGAAGCTTTCTTT. It is translated as CSAQSTAGTEAFF.

The V and J genes are TRBV7-2 and TRBJ1-2; unclear D gene. CDR1 SGHTA and CDR2 FQGNSA come from the germline V gene. CDR3 length: 16 amino acids. V was clipped by 0 bases and J by 4 bases, with 15 bases between them. CDR3 region: CASSLALDIRLYGYTF. The CDR3 region has the DNA TGTGCCAGCAGCTTAGCGCTTGACATCCGACTCTATGGCTACACCTTC.

The chain employs TRBV6-5 and TRBJ1-1; tentatively, D is TRBD1 (5 bases). This CDR3 is built from 15 residues. The germline V and J ends were trimmed by 6 bases and 7 bases, with 21 bases remaining between them. Per the germline V gene, CDR1 is MNHEY and CDR2 is SVGAGI. The CDR3 region has the DNA TGTGCCAGCAGGTCCTTGCAGGGCCGGGCGGATGAAGCTTTCTTT. Encoded protein: CASRSLQGRADEAFF.